Sequencing of this T cell receptor beta chain was carried out in a study of identical twins. Broader study findings: Invariant populations such as MAIT and iNKT cells could partly muddle zero-insertion analyses. Abundant cord blood beta clonotypes carried fewer insertions; memory repertoires showed none. Cross-sectional statistical analysis was relied on for the conclusions, without the same donors being followed.

cDNA carried unique molecular identifiers, and a universal primer site was added by template switching. Each CDR3 protein is one row after TCRdb ran MiXCR on the 5' RACE reads. The sample comprises 1.5 million to 2 million distinct CDR3 sequences, less than 35% of which are singletons, and over 0.25% rests with the top ten. This clonotype was counted only a few times. Its antigen is as yet unknown. CDR1 and CDR2 (germline): MDHEN, SYDVKM. This CDR3 is built from 14 residues. Trimming cost V 8 bases and J 8 bases; bases outside gene matches: 12. The chain links TRBV28 to TRBJ1-1; 9 bases fit TRBD1. The sequence was obtained from a newborn girl in good health. Material for sequencing was cord blood. The CDR3 DNA sequence: TGTGCCAGCGAAGGAGGACAGGGGCTGCCGGAAGCTTTCTTT. This encodes CASEGGQGLPEAFF.